Below are 17 T cell receptor beta chains sequenced from a single sample in a study of chemoradiotherapy in HPV16-positive cancers. Clones were sequenced by immunoSEQ multiplex PCR, and TCRdb holds only the in-frame ones, with some missing. This sample has 5,100 or so clones, with around 79% found just once. This specimen was acquired from a patient who underwent chemoradiotherapy. These TCRs come from a human donor with HPV-associated anogenital cancer.

V and J are TRBV30 and TRBJ1-5; a possible D gene is TRBD1 (6 bases). In germline, CDR1 is GTSNPN, CDR2 SVGIG (reference sequence). The germline V and J ends were trimmed by 8 bases and 9 bases, with 23 bases remaining between them. The CDR3 has 14 residues. The CDR3: CAMVSGQGIGPQHF. In DNA form, the CDR3 reads TGTGCCATGGTTTCGGGACAAGGGATCGGGCCCCAGCATTTT.

V usage is TRBV10-2 and J usage is TRBJ2-7, with 7 bases fitting TRBD2. V gave up 1 base and J gave up 2 bases; unmatched junction bases: 5. This CDR3 comprises 15 residues. CDR1 and CDR2 from the germline V gene are WSHSY and SAAADI. CDR3 protein: CASSEFSGQTYEQYF. CDR3 bases: TGCGCCAGCAGTGAGTTTAGCGGGCAGACCTACGAGCAGTACTTC.

This rearrangement joins TRBV21-1 to TRBJ1-1. TRBV21-1 is a documented pseudogene. The CDR3 is made up of 16 amino acids. The CDR3 loop reads CASSNHSIGTPPEAFF. CDR3 bases: TGTGCCAGCAGCAACCACTCCATCGGCACTCCCCCTGAAGCTTTCTTT.

The V gene is TRBV7-9, the J gene TRBJ1-1; D unclear. Germline-derived CDR1 and CDR2 are SEHNR and FQNEAQ (reference sequence). The CDR3 sequence is 14 residues long. The V end lost 1 base, the J end lost 6 bases, and 12 bases lay between the germline ends. The CDR3 region is CASSLDAGRAEAFF. As DNA, the CDR3 is TGTGCCAGCAGCTTAGATGCGGGGAGAGCTGAAGCTTTCTTT.

The chain joins TRBV2 to TRBJ2-3; D is possibly TRBD2 (5 bases). Germline values: CDR1 SNHLY, CDR2 FYNNEI. V was pared by 6 bases and J by 2 bases, with 9 bases between. This CDR3 contains 13 residues. CDR3 loop: CASSERPTDTQYF. CDR3 nucleotides: TGTGCCAGCAGCGAGCGGCCCACAGATACGCAGTATTTT.

The V gene is TRBV7-6, the J gene TRBJ1-3; D not certain. Per the germline V gene, CDR1 is SGHVS and CDR2 is FNYEAQ. Trimming removed 3 bases from V and 2 bases from J, with 8 bases in between. This CDR3 has 14 residues. The CDR3 DNA reads TGTGCCAGCAGCTTGGCGGGGACTGGAAACACCATATATTTT. Translation: CASSLAGTGNTIYF. The full variable domain, with the rest looked up from reference TRBV7-6 and TRBJ1-3, is GAGVSQSPRYKVTKRGQDVALRCDPISGHVSLYWYRQALGQGPEFLTYFNYEAQQDKSGLPNDRFSAERPEGSISTLTIQRTEQRDSAMYRCASSLAGTGNTIYFGEGSWLTVV.

This clone has a single count. This chain uses TRBV19 with TRBJ2-1, with D maybe TRBD2 (6 bases). The V and J ends lost 5 bases and 4 bases respectively, with 12 bases between them. CDR1 is LNHDA and CDR2 is SQIVND in the germline V gene (reference sequence). The CDR3 sequence is 14 residues long. The CDR3 DNA reads TGTGCCAGTAGTGCCCGGGGAGGTTACAATGAGCAGTTCTTC. This gives the protein CASSARGGYNEQFF.

This sequence joins TRBV6-1 and TRBJ2-1; the D gene could be TRBD1 or TRBD2 (5 bases each). Trimming pared 7 bases from V and 7 bases from J, leaving 14 bases between. Germline loops: CDR1 MNHNS, CDR2 SASEGT. The CDR3 runs 13 residues. CDR3 loop: CASTLAWGNEQFF. CDR3 bases: TGTGCCAGCACCCTAGCCTGGGGGAATGAGCAGTTCTTC.

The chain recombines TRBV2 with TRBJ2-1, with TRBD2 matching 12 bases. This CDR3 region has 15 residues. CDR1 SNHLY and CDR2 FYNNEI come from the germline V gene. The J segment lost 9 bases and the V segment lost 8 bases, leaving 11 bases of the junction unmatched. The CDR3 region has the DNA TGTGCCAGCGTGAGCACTAGCGGGGGGTTCAGTGAGCAGTTCTTC. This gives the protein CASVSTSGGFSEQFF.

The CDR3 is CASSPGTGRYEQYF. Written as DNA, the CDR3 is TGTGCCAGCAGTCCCGGGACAGGGAGGTACGAGCAGTACTTC. The chain carries TRBV6-5 and TRBJ2-5; 9 bases map to TRBD1. The end of the DNA is better explained by TRBJ2-7, so the J call may be wrong. Germline loops: CDR1 MNHEY, CDR2 SVGAGI. The CDR3 is 14 residues long.

This chain joins TRBV10-3 and TRBJ2-7; 10 bases line up with TRBD2. CDR3 length: 18 amino acids. Germline CDR1 and CDR2: ENHRY and SYGVKD. The V and J ends lost 3 bases and 2 bases, in that order; junction bases with no gene match: 13. The CDR3 DNA sequence: TGTGCCATCAGTGAACCCGGGACATGGACTAGCGGCACCTACGAGCAGTACTTC. This encodes CAISEPGTWTSGTYEQYF.

V gene TRBV9 combines with J gene TRBJ1-4, with 10 bases that match TRBD1. The CDR3 has 15 amino acids. Germline CDR1 and CDR2: SGDLS and YYNGEE. The ends lost 2 bases at V and 8 bases at J; junction bases unmatched: 6. CDR3 sequence (DNA): TGTGCCAGCAGCGTGTCCGGGACAGGGGCCGAAAAACTGTTTTTT. As protein: CASSVSGTGAEKLFF.

V gene TRBV5-1 combines with J gene TRBJ2-7, with a weak D call TRBD2 (5 bases). The germline gives CDR1 SGHRS, CDR2 YFSETQ. Trimming took off 2 bases at V and 3 bases at J, with 12 bases between the two ends. The CDR3 sequence is 14 residues long. CDR3 nucleotide sequence: TGCGCCAGCAGCTTTGCTGGACTCGACTACGAGCAGTACTTC. Protein sequence: CASSFAGLDYEQYF.

The chain uses TRBV6-1 and TRBJ1-4; possibly TRBD1 for D (6 bases). Deletions cut 5 bases from V and 8 bases from J, with 15 bases between. CDR1 and CDR2 (germline): MNHNS, SASEGT. The CDR3 is 14 amino acids. CDR3 DNA: TGTGCCAGCAGTCAGGGACCGGGGGCGGAAAAACTGTTTTTT. Its translation is CASSQGPGAEKLFF.

About this clone: Germline is not matched at one junction end, which may reflect a read error. The V gene is TRBV28, the J gene TRBJ1-1; TRBD1 is a possible D gene (5 bases). Germline CDR1 reads MDHEN; CDR2 reads SYDVKM. The CDR3 spans 15 residues. In DNA, the CDR3 is TGTACCAGCAGTTCGCAGGGAGTGATGAACACTGAAGCTTTCTTT. Protein: CTSSSQGVMNTEAFF.

V usage is TRBV7-9 and J usage is TRBJ1-4; D might be TRBD1 (6 bases). V gave up 8 bases and J gave up 0 bases, with 19 bases separating them. Germline V gene lookup returns CDR1 SEHNR and CDR2 FQNEAQ (reference sequence). This CDR3 comprises 17 residues. The CDR3 spells CASQQGGGAATNEKLFF. CDR3 coding DNA: TGTGCCAGCCAACAAGGGGGTGGCGCGGCAACTAATGAAAAACTGTTTTTT.

The chain couples TRBV19 to TRBJ1-5, with 8 bases matching TRBD1. Germline trimming cut 7 bases from V and 1 base from J; bases unmatched to any gene: 9. Germline V lookup: CDR1 LNHDA, CDR2 SQIVND (reference sequence). This CDR3 has 16 amino acids. The CDR3 sequence is CASTTGQGRSNQPQHF. DNA for the CDR3: TGTGCCAGTACCACAGGACAGGGAAGAAGCAATCAGCCCCAGCATTTT.